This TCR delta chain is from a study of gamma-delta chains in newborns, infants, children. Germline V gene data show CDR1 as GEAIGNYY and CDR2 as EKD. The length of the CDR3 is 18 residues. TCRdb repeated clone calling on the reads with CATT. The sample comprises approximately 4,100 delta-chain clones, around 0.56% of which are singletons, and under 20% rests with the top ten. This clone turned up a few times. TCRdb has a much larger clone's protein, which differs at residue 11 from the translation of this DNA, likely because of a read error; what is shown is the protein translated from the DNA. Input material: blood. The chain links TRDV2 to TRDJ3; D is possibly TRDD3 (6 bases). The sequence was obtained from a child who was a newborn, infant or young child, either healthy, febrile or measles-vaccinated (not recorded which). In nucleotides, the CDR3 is TGTGCCTGTGACATGGGGGTACCAGGCTCCTGTGACACCCGACAGATGTTTTTC. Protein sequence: CACDMGVPGSCDTRQMFF.